These 26 T cell receptor beta chains were sequenced from one sample in a study of blood T cells in healthy people across ages. The use of a sample-barcoded 5' primer and a J-beta primer mix characterized a second PCR of roughly 6 to 11 cycles. TCRdb fed the 5' RACE reads into MiXCR, producing one record per CDR3 protein. The sample has 800,000 or so distinct CDR3 sequences; roughly 25% are singletons. These data are also associated with another study on T cells of mothers and their children.

Sample: blood. Receptors originate from a boy younger than 18 in good health.

The chain couples TRBV12-3 or TRBV12-4 to TRBJ2-3, with D perhaps TRBD1 (6 bases). V was cut by 6 bases and J by 0 bases, with 16 bases left in between. The CDR3 sequence is 16 residues long. CDR3 amino acids: CASSYEAGDSTDTQYF. In DNA, the CDR3 is TGTGCCAGCAGCTATGAGGCAGGGGATAGCACAGATACGCAGTATTTT.

This clonotype showed up just a few times. The chain couples TRBV29-1 to TRBJ2-1; TRBD2 matches at 14 bases. The CDR3 has 16 amino acids. The germline V gene encodes CDR1 SQVTM and CDR2 ANQGSEA. Trimming cost V 3 bases and J 9 bases; bases outside gene matches: 10. Here the CDR3 reads CSVEAGTSGSDGEQFF. In DNA form, the CDR3 reads TGCAGCGTTGAGGCGGGGACTAGCGGGAGCGATGGTGAGCAGTTCTTC.

This clonotype was found a few times. V and J are TRBV29-1 and TRBJ2-3; the match to TRBD2 covers 7 bases. This CDR3 spans 15 amino acids. Germline lookup yields CDR1 SQVTM and CDR2 ANQGSEA. Trimming at V came to 3 bases and at J to 0 bases, leaving 6 bases not matched to a gene. The CDR3 DNA follows: TGCAGCGTTGATGGGCTAGCGGCAAGCACAGATACGCAGTATTTT. Translating gives CSVDGLAASTDTQYF.

This clonotype has only a few counts. The chain links TRBV9 to TRBJ2-5; D uncertain. The CDR3 runs 13 residues. Per germline, CDR1 SGDLS and CDR2 YYNGEE. Trimming removed 1 base from V and 9 bases from J, with 13 bases in between. The DNA for the CDR3 is TGTGCCAGCAGCGTATCCGGGCTTCACGCCCAGTACTTC. Translated, it gives CASSVSGLHAQYF. The full variable domain, in which reference TRBV9 and TRBJ2-5 provide the parts outside the CDR3, is DSGVTQTPKHLITATGQRVTLRCSPRSGDLSVYWYQQSLDQGLQFLIQYYNGEERAKGNILERFSAQQFPDLHSELNLSSLELGDSALYFCASSVSGLHAQYFGPGTRLLVL.

This clonotype turned up a few times. V gene TRBV5-1 combines with J gene TRBJ2-3, with TRBD2 matching over 11 bases. Germline-derived CDR1 and CDR2 are SGHRS and YFSETQ. This CDR3 spans 17 amino acids. The junction had 5 bases not matched to a gene; V was cut back by 0 bases and J by 2 bases. This CDR3 is CASSLARTSGHTDTQYF. CDR3 DNA sequence: TGCGCCAGCAGCTTGGCTAGGACTAGCGGGCACACAGATACGCAGTATTTT.

This clonotype was counted ten times or more. The genes are TRBV5-1 and TRBJ2-1; 7 nucleotides align to TRBD1. The CDR3 totals 17 residues. CDR1 is SGHRS and CDR2 is YFSETQ in the germline V gene. Trimming took 5 bases from V and 7 from J; bases not matched to a gene: 18. CDR3 protein: CASRSTEQGFQGNEQFF. The CDR3 region has the DNA TGCGCCAGCAGGTCTACCGAACAGGGGTTCCAGGGAAATGAGCAGTTCTTC.

This clonotype was picked up many times. This chain uses TRBV7-9 with TRBJ2-3, with D perhaps TRBD2 (6 bases). Per germline, CDR1 SEHNR and CDR2 FQNEAQ (reference sequence). V was trimmed by 10 bases and J by 2 bases, leaving 19 bases between them. The CDR3 loop spans 15 amino acids. CDR3 amino acids: CATRGLAYSTDTQYF. Written as DNA, the CDR3 is TGTGCCACCAGAGGCCTAGCGTACTCCACAGATACGCAGTATTTT.

The chain links TRBV15 to TRBJ2-5, with D perhaps TRBD2 (6 bases). Germline V lookup: CDR1 LNHNV, CDR2 YYDKDF (reference sequence). Trimming took 0 bases from V and 2 from J, leaving 10 bases between them. This CDR3 is 15 amino acids long. CDR3 bases: TGTGCCACCAGCAGAGATACTAGCCAACAAGAGACCCAGTACTTC. Translation: CATSRDTSQQETQYF.

The chain joins TRBV10-3 to TRBJ1-1; 12 nucleotides line up with TRBD1. From germline, CDR1 is ENHRY and CDR2 SYGVKD. Germline trimming cut 11 bases from V and 5 bases from J; bases unmatched to any gene: 6. The CDR3 runs 13 residues. The CDR3 reads CAASGQGATEAFF. For the CDR3, the DNA is TGTGCCGCCTCGGGACAGGGGGCGACTGAAGCTTTCTTT.

The V gene is TRBV21-1, the J gene TRBJ2-1; the table's D call, TRBD2, was not checked against the DNA. TRBV21-1 is a pseudogene. This CDR3 has 16 residues. The CDR3 here is CASSALLGGRRNEQFF. In DNA form, the CDR3 reads TGTGCCAGCAGCGCTTTGTTGGGCGGGAGGCGAAATGAGCAGTTCTTC.

V and J are TRBV2 and TRBJ2-5; 12 nucleotides match TRBD2. Germline trimming cut 3 bases from V and 0 bases from J; bases unmatched to any gene: 5. This CDR3 is 17 amino acids long. Germline CDR1 SNHLY, CDR2 FYNNEI. The CDR3 region is CASSDGTSGRYQETQYF. Written as DNA, the CDR3 is TGTGCCAGCAGTGATGGGACTAGCGGGCGGTACCAAGAGACCCAGTACTTC.

This clonotype appeared a few times. V usage is TRBV5-1 and J usage is TRBJ2-2, with 7 bases identical to TRBD1. This CDR3 is built from 14 residues. V gave up 3 bases and J gave up 4 bases; unmatched junction bases: 3. The germline V gene has CDR1 SGHRS and CDR2 YFSETQ. CDR3 nucleotide sequence: TGCGCCAGCAGCTCCGGGACAGCCACCGGGGAGCTGTTTTTT. It is translated as CASSSGTATGELFF.

This chain connects TRBV7-3 to TRBJ2-5; D remains unclear. The CDR3 runs 15 residues. Between the trimmed V and J ends, which lost 0 bases and 5 bases, there was a span of 13 bases. Germline-derived CDR1 and CDR2 are SGHTA and FQGTGA. CDR3 bases: TGTGCCAGCAGCTTAACTGTGACACCCCGGGAGACCCAGTACTTC. It encodes CASSLTVTPRETQYF. The full variable domain, in which reference TRBV7-3 and TRBJ2-5 provide the parts outside the CDR3, is GAGVSQTPSNKVTEKGKYVELRCDPISGHTALYWYRQSLGQGPEFLIYFQGTGAADDSGLPNDRFFAVRPEGSVSTLKIQRTERGDSAVYLCASSLTVTPRETQYFGPGTRLLVL.

This chain connects TRBV7-9 to TRBJ2-6; D is unclear. Germline values: CDR1 SEHNR, CDR2 FQNEAQ (reference sequence). The CDR3 runs to 15 residues. V was cut by 4 bases and J by 0 bases, with 7 bases left in between. DNA of the CDR3: TGTGCCAGCAGCTCAGACTTCTCTGGGGCCAACGTCCTGACTTTC. It yields the protein CASSSDFSGANVLTF.

The chain joins TRBV12-3 or TRBV12-4 to TRBJ2-5; D may be TRBD1 (6 bases). The CDR3 covers 12 residues. Trimming shortened V by 7 bases and J by 5 bases, and 11 bases separated the two germline ends. The CDR3 DNA is TGTGCCAGCAAGGGGGTGGACGAGACCCAGTACTTC. Its translation: CASKGVDETQYF.

This clonotype was counted between two and nine times. The chain carries TRBV7-3 and TRBJ2-4; perhaps TRBD2 as D (5 bases). The CDR3 has 15 amino acids. The germline V gene encodes CDR1 SGHTA and CDR2 FQGTGA. The V end lost 2 bases, the J end lost 6 bases, and 14 bases lay between the germline ends. The CDR3 region is CASSLGLADVNIQYF. In nucleotides, the CDR3 is TGTGCCAGCAGCTTAGGGCTAGCTGATGTAAACATTCAGTACTTC.

The chain joins TRBV29-1 to TRBJ2-5; possible D gene TRBD2, 6 bases. The tail of the sequence fits TRBJ2-7 better, so the J call may be wrong. Germline V gene data show CDR1 as SQVTM and CDR2 as ANQGSEA. The CDR3 runs 16 residues. CDR3 bases: TGCAGCGTTGAAGGGGGGGACGGGGAAAAACCCTACGAGCAGTACTTC. Translation: CSVEGGDGEKPYEQYF.

This clonotype was found a few times. The rearrangement links TRBV6-5 to TRBJ2-1; 9 nucleotides align to TRBD1. Gene TRBJ2-7 matches the end of the DNA better, so the J call may be wrong. The CDR3 loop spans 12 amino acids. Germline loops: CDR1 MNHEY, CDR2 SVGAGI. CDR3 bases: TGTGCCGTCGGGACAGGGATCCACGAGCAGTACTTC. Protein product: CAVGTGIHEQYF.

This chain links TRBV27 with TRBJ2-1; D remains unclear. The V end lost 0 bases, the J end lost 8 bases, and 11 bases lay between the germline ends. Germline lookup yields CDR1 MNHEY and CDR2 SMNVEV (reference sequence). This CDR3 contains 14 residues. As DNA, the CDR3 is TGTGCCAGCAGTTTATCGTTTAGCTTCGATGAGCAGTTCTTC. Translation: CASSLSFSFDEQFF.

V and J are TRBV25-1 and TRBJ2-7, with D maybe TRBD2 (6 bases). Germline lookup yields CDR1 MGHDK and CDR2 SYGVNS. The CDR3 sequence is 11 residues long. V was clipped by 7 bases and J by 6 bases, with 10 bases between them. The CDR3 loop reads CASTTGGEQYF. In nucleotides, the CDR3 is TGTGCCAGCACCACCGGGGGCGAGCAGTACTTC.

The chain employs TRBV10-3 and TRBJ1-2; no clear D gene. Trimming cost V 0 bases and J 0 bases, with 11 bases left between them. CDR1 and CDR2 from the germline V gene are ENHRY and SYGVKD. The CDR3 sequence is 16 residues long. The DNA of the CDR3 is TGTGCCATCAGTGAGTCGTCTCTTCGTTCTAACTATGGCTACACCTTC. Amino acids: CAISESSLRSNYGYTF.

This clonotype was picked up a small number of times. This sequence joins TRBV6-2 or TRBV6-3 and TRBJ2-1, with no clear D. The CDR3 sequence is 15 residues long. CDR1 is MNHEY, CDR2 SVGEGT, per germline. V lost 6 bases and J 0 bases, leaving 12 bases between the germline ends. The CDR3 reads CASSLIAVSYNEQFF. The CDR3 DNA sequence: TGTGCCAGCAGCCTGATCGCAGTCTCCTACAATGAGCAGTTCTTC.

Details on this clonotype: The conserved final phenylalanine or tryptophan is absent from the CDR3, which likely points to a read error. The rearrangement links TRBV20-1 to TRBJ2-2; D is uncertain. V lost 3 bases and J lost 2, with 10 bases in between. Germline V gene lookup returns CDR1 DFQATT and CDR2 SNEGSKA (reference sequence). This CDR3 is 14 amino acids long. CDR3 bases: TGCAGTGCTAGGGCTATCCTTAACACCGGGGAGCTGTTTATT. It encodes CSARAILNTGELFI.

About this clonotype itself: Mismatch with germline at one junction end may stem from a read error. CDR3 sequence reads: CASSLTSESYEQHF. CDR3 nucleotides: TGTGCCAGCAGCCTTACATCCGAATCCTACGAGCAGCACTTC. V and J are TRBV7-8 and TRBJ2-7; no definite D call. The CDR3 has 14 residues. Germline CDR1 and CDR2: SGHVS and FQNEAQ. Combining the CDR3 with reference TRBV7-8 and TRBJ2-7 gives the whole variable domain GAGVSQSPRYKVAKRGQDVALRCDPISGHVSLFWYQQALGQGPEFLTYFQNEAQLDKSGLPSDRFFAERPEGSVSTLKIQRTQQEDSAVYLCASSLTSESYEQHFGPGTRLTVT.

This clonotype showed up just a few times. The genes are TRBV5-1 and TRBJ2-5; TRBD1 matches 7 bases. CDR3 length: 15 amino acids. Trimming cost V 2 bases and J 5 bases; bases outside gene matches: 9. From germline, CDR1 is SGHRS and CDR2 YFSETQ. CDR3 residues: CASSFRQGTYETQYF. CDR3 DNA sequence: TGCGCCAGCAGCTTCAGACAGGGCACGTACGAGACCCAGTACTTC.

This clonotype was detected a few times. The chain combines TRBV25-1 with TRBJ1-2; D gene uncertain. V gave up 2 bases and J gave up 4 bases, with 11 bases separating them. This CDR3 comprises 14 residues. Per the germline V gene, CDR1 is MGHDK and CDR2 is SYGVNS. CDR3 residues: CASSESSRFYGYTF. DNA of the CDR3: TGTGCCAGCAGTGAAAGTTCCAGATTCTATGGCTACACCTTC.